This TCR beta chain was identified in a study of long-term antiretroviral therapy in people with HIV. Survey level was the resolution at which the v3.0 immunoSEQ assay ran. Profiling relied on immunoSEQ multiplex PCR, and the TCRdb table lists in-frame clones only, not all of them. The sample consists of over 25,000 clones, 78% of them appearing once. The CDR3 has 14 amino acids. Per the germline V gene, CDR1 is MNHEY and CDR2 is SMNVEV (reference sequence). V shed 6 bases and J 0 bases; nucleotides not matched to a gene: 1. The chain is built from TRBV27 and TRBJ1-3, with 8 bases identical to TRBD1. The sequenced sample was unsorted PBMCs, obtained 1.5 years before starting antiretroviral therapy. The source is a man in his late teens or twenties with HIV. The CDR3 nucleotides read TGTGCCAGCAGACAGGGGGTCTCTGGAAACACCATATATTTT. Protein: CASRQGVSGNTIYF.